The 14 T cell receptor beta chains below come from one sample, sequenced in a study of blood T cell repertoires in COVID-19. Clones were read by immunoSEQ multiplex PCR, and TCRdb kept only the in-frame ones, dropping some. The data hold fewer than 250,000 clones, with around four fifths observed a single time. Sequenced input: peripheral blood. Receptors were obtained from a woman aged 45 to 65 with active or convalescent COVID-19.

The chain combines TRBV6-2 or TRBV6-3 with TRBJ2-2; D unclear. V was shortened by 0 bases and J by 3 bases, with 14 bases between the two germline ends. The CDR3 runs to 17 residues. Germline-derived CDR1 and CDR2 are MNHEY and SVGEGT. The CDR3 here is CASSYSNLVGDTGELFF. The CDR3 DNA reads TGTGCCAGCAGTTACTCGAATCTAGTTGGCGACACCGGGGAGCTGTTTTTT.

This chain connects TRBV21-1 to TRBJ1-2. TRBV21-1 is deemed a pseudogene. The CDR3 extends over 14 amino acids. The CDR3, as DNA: TGTGCCAGCAGCAGGCGGGGATCCTCCTATGGCTACACCTTC. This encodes CASSRRGSSYGYTF.

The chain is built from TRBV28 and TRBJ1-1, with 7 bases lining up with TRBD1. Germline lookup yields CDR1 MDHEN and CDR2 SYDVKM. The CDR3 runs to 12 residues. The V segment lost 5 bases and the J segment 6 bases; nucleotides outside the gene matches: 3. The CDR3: CASSPQGAEAFF. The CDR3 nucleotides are TGTGCCAGCAGTCCCCAGGGGGCTGAAGCTTTCTTT.

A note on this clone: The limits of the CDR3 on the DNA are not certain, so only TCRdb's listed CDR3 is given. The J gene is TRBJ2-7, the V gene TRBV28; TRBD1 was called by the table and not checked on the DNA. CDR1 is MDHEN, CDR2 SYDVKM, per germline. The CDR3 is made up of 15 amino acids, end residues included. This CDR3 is CASSFFGQGQYEQYF.

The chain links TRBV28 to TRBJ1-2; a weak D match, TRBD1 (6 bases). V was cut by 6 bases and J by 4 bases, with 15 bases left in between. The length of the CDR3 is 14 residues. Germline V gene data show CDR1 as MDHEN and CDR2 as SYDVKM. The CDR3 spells CASSSIDRSYGYTF. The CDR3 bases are TGTGCCAGCAGCTCCATCGACAGGAGCTATGGCTACACCTTC.

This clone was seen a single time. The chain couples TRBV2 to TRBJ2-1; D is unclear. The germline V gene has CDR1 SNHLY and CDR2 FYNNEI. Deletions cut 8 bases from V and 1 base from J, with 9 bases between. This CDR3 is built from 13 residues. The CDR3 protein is CASSAGSYNEQFF. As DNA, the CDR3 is TGTGCCAGCTCAGCAGGTTCCTACAATGAGCAGTTCTTC.

The CDR3 coding sequence is TGTGCCAGCAGCATCACAGGGGGCACTGAAGCTTTCTTT. It is translated as CASSITGGTEAFF. The rearrangement joins TRBV13 to TRBJ1-1; 8 bases match TRBD1. The J segment lost 4 bases and the V segment lost 5 bases, leaving 3 bases of the junction unmatched. Per germline, CDR1 PRHDT and CDR2 FYEKMQ (reference sequence). The CDR3 is 13 residues long.

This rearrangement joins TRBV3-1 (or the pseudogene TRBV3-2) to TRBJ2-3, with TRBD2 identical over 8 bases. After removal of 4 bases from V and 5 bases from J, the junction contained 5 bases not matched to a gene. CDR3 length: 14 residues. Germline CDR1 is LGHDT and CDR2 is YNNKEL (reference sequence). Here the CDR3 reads CASSRSGREDTQYF. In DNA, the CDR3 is TGTGCCAGCAGCCGGAGCGGGAGAGAAGATACGCAGTATTTT.

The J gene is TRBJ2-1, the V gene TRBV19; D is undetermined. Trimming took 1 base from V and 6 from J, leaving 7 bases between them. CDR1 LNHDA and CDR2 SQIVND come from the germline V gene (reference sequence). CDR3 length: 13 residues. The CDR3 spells CASSIGLSNEQFF. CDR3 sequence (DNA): TGTGCCAGTAGTATAGGCCTGAGCAATGAGCAGTTCTTC.

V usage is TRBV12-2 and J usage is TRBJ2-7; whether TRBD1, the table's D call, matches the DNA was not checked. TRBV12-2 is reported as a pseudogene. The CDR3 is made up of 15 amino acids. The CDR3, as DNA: TGTGCAAGTCGCCTAGGGACAGGGGGTTCCTACGAGCAGTACTTC. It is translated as CASRLGTGGSYEQYF.

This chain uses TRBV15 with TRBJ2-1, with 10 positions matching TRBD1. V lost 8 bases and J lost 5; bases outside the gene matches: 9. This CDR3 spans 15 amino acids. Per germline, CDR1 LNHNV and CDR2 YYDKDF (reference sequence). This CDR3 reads CATSEGDRGNNEQFF. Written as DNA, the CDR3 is TGTGCCACCTCGGAGGGGGACAGGGGAAACAATGAGCAGTTCTTC.

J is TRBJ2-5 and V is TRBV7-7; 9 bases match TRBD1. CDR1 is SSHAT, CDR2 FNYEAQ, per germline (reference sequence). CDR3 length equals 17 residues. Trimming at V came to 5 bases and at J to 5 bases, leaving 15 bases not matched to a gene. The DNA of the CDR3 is TGTGCCAGCAGCGCTACAGGGGGCGCGGGTATGGGGGAGACCCAGTACTTC. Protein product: CASSATGGAGMGETQYF. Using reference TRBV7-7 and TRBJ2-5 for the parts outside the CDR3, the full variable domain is GAGVSQSPRYKVTKRGQDVTLRCDPISSHATLYWYQQALGQGPEFLTYFNYEAQPDKSGLPSDRFSAERPEGSISTLTIQRTEQRDSAMYRCASSATGGAGMGETQYFGPGTRLLVL.

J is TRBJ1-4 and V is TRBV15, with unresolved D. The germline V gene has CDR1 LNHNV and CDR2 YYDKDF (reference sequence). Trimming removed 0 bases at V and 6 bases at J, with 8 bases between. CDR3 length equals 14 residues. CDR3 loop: CATSRDSPYEKLFF. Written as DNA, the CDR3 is TGTGCCACCAGCAGAGATTCCCCCTATGAAAAACTGTTTTTT. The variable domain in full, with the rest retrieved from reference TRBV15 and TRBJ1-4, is DAMVIQNPRYQVTQFGKPVTLSCSQTLNHNVMYWYQQKSSQAPKLLFHYYDKDFNNEADTPDNFQSRRPNTSFCFLDIRSPGLGDTAMYLCATSRDSPYEKLFFGSGTQLSVL.

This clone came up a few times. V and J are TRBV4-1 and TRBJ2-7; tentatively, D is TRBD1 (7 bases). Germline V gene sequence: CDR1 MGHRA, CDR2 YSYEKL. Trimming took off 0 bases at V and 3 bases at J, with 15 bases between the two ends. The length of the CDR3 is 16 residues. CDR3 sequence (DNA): TGCGCCAGCAGCCAAGAATGGCAGGGGGGTTACTACGAGCAGTACGTC. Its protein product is CASSQEWQGGYYEQYV.